This is a list of T cell receptor beta chains from one sample in a study of T cells after yellow fever vaccination. A single record per CDR3 protein comes from TCRdb applying MiXCR to the 5' RACE reads. The data show some 340,000 distinct CDR3 sequences, about 4% seen once. The sample was PBMCs, taken 5 days after the yellow fever booster vaccination. The receptors here all came from a man younger than 35 who received the YFV17D yellow fever vaccine. The CDR3 runs from the conserved cysteine through the conserved F or W. Each record gives: D gene, clone size, V gene, J gene, CDR3 DNA, CDR3 protein. A D gene is named only where the DNA matches it firmly. The size entry is marked missing in some rows and otherwise reads once, few, many or a size class.

>TRBD2|many|TRBV5-1|TRBJ2-5
TGCGCCAGCAGCTTGGCTCCGGGACTAGCGGGACAAGAGACCCAGTACTTC
CASSLAPGLAGQETQYF
>NA|few|TRBV12-5|TRBJ2-1
TGTGCTACCACGCAAGGCGGGGAGCAGTTCTTC
CATTQGGEQFF
>NA|NA|TRBV20-1|TRBJ2-1
TGCAGTGCTCCTCAGACACCCGGGCAGTACAATGAGCAGTTCTTC
CSAPQTPGQYNEQFF
>NA|few|TRBV18|TRBJ2-5
TGTGCCAGCTCACCACCGGCGGGCCCCGAGACCCAGTACTTC
CASSPPAGPETQYF
>NA|few|TRBV23-1|TRBJ1-5
TGCGCCACCCCGGTCTTGCATCAGCCCCAGCATTTT
CATPVLHQPQHF
>NA|few|TRBV4-1|TRBJ2-1
TGCGCCAGCAGCCAAGCCGGGACTTTCTACAATGAGCAGTTCTTC
CASSQAGTFYNEQFF
>NA|few|TRBV6-2/TRBV6-3|TRBJ1-2
TGTGCCAGCGCTCGGGGCGCCGACTATGGCTACACCTTC
CASARGADYGYTF
>TRBD1|many|TRBV9|TRBJ1-2
TGTGCCAGCAGCGTCCGGGACAGGCCAGTAGATGGCTACACCTTC
CASSVRDRPVDGYTF
>NA|NA|TRBV9|TRBJ2-1
TGTGCCAGCAGCGTAGGGAGACACAATGAGCAGTTCTTC
CASSVGRHNEQFF
>NA|few|TRBV27|TRBJ2-2
TGTGCCAGCAGTGGGGGAACGAACACCGGGGAGCTGTTTTTT
CASSGGTNTGELFF
>NA|many|TRBV12-3/TRBV12-4|TRBJ2-2
TGTGCCAGCAGTACAGGGAACACCGGGGAGCTGTTTTTT
CASSTGNTGELFF
>TRBD2|many|TRBV7-9|TRBJ2-1
TGTGCCAGCAGCCCGAGTGGCGGGGGGCCGCACGAGCAGTTCTTC
CASSPSGGGPHEQFF
>NA|NA|TRBV4-1|TRBJ2-2
TGCGCCAGCAGCCATTCGAAAGGCGGGGAGCTGTTTTTT
CASSHSKGGELFF
>NA|many|TRBV4-1|TRBJ2-4
TGCGCCAGCAGCCAAGAAGCACGTTTAGCCAAAAACATTCAGTACTTC
CASSQEARLAKNIQYF
>NA|many|TRBV9|TRBJ2-3
TGTGCCAGCAGCGTATTGGGGGCCGTTCGACCAGATACGCAGTATTTT
CASSVLGAVRPDTQYF
>NA|many|TRBV5-4|TRBJ2-5
TGTGCCAGCAGCTTGGCCTACGACAGTGGGGAGACCCAGTACTTC
CASSLAYDSGETQYF
>NA|NA|TRBV28|TRBJ1-3
TGTGCCACGCAGGCAGTCAGCTCTGGAAACACCATATATTTT
CATQAVSSGNTIYF
>TRBD2|NA|TRBV9|TRBJ2-7
TGTGCCAGCAGCGAGGGACTACCGTTCTCCTACGAGCAGTACTTC
CASSEGLPFSYEQYF
>TRBD2|NA|TRBV2|TRBJ2-3
TGTGCCAGCAGTGAATATGGCGGGGGTCCCCTAAGCACAGATACGCAGTATTTT
CASSEYGGGPLSTDTQYF
>NA|few|TRBV15|TRBJ2-1
TGTGCCACCAGCAGAGATCGGGGCAATGAGCAGTTCTTC
CATSRDRGNEQFF
>TRBD2|few|TRBV27|TRBJ2-3
TGTGCCAGCAGTCCCACTAGCGGGGGGGCCGGCACAGATACGCAGTATTTT
CASSPTSGGAGTDTQYF
>NA|NA|TRBV6-2/TRBV6-3|TRBJ1-2
TGTGCCAGCAGTTACCTCCCGAACTATGGCTACACCTTC
CASSYLPNYGYTF
>NA|NA|TRBV28|TRBJ2-4
TGTGCCAGCAGTTTAGAAACGGGATTAAGGGGAAAGTGGTACTTC
CASSLETGLRGKWYF
>NA|few|TRBV9|TRBJ1-1
TGTGCCAGCAGCGTAGAATCCCGAACAGGGGAAGCTTTCTTT
CASSVESRTGEAFF
>NA|many|TRBV28|TRBJ2-3
TGTGCCAGCAGGAGGAGCACAGATACGCAGTATTTT
CASRRSTDTQYF
>NA|NA|TRBV4-2|TRBJ1-5
TGTGCCAGCAGCTTAGGGGGAGCCTCGGCCCAAAATCAGCCCCAGCATTTT
CASSLGGASAQNQPQHF
>TRBD1|many|TRBV7-6|TRBJ2-7
TGTGCCAGCAGCTTAGCTTCCCTCGACAGGGGGCACGAGCAGTACTTC
CASSLASLDRGHEQYF
>TRBD2|many|TRBV5-1|TRBJ2-3
TGTGCCAGCAGTAGCGGGGGAACAGATACGCAGTATTTT
CASSSGGTDTQYF
>NA|few|TRBV18|TRBJ2-4
TGTGCCAGCTCACGACGGGCCCTAGAAGGCGGCATTCAGTACTTC
CASSRRALEGGIQYF
>NA|few|TRBV6-1|TRBJ1-6
TGTGCCAGCACTAGGACGGGGAACTATAATTCACCCCTCCACTTT
CASTRTGNYNSPLHF
>TRBD2|many|TRBV28|TRBJ2-3
TGTGCCAGCAGCCCGGGGGGGCTCAGAACAGATACGCAGTATTTT
CASSPGGLRTDTQYF
>NA|few|TRBV3-1|TRBJ2-5
TGTGCCAGCAGCCAAGTACAAGGGACCCCGGGATACCAAGAGACCCAGTACTTC
CASSQVQGTPGYQETQYF
>NA|many|TRBV12-3/TRBV12-4|TRBJ2-5
TGTGCCAGCGTGGGGGAAGGGCGCGAGACCCAGTACTTC
CASVGEGRETQYF
>TRBD2|NA|TRBV20-1|TRBJ2-5
TGCAGTGCTATTCGCGGGGGGACGCGGGAGACCCAGTACTTC
CSAIRGGTRETQYF
>TRBD2|few|TRBV5-1|TRBJ2-3
TGCGCCAGCAAAGTAGTGACTAGCGGGGACCCTAGCACAGATACGCAGTATTTT
CASKVVTSGDPSTDTQYF
>TRBD1|few|TRBV10-2|TRBJ1-4
TGCGCCAGCAGTGACCCGGGACAGGGTCGCGAAAAACTGTTTTTT
CASSDPGQGREKLFF
>NA|NA|TRBV18|TRBJ1-1
TGTGCCAGCTCACCATTTTCGGGGAAGGATGAAGCTTTCTTT
CASSPFSGKDEAFF
>NA|few|TRBV9|TRBJ2-3
TGTGCCAGCAGCGTAGATCGCAGGGAAGATACGCAGTATTTT
CASSVDRREDTQYF
>NA|few|TRBV19|TRBJ2-7
TGTGCCAGTAGTATGAAGGGGGGCTACGAGCAGTACTTC
CASSMKGGYEQYF
>TRBD1|NA|TRBV3-1|TRBJ1-4
TGTGCCAGCAGCCAGCCAGTTACTGGGACAGAAAATGAAAAACTGTTTTTT
CASSQPVTGTENEKLFF
>NA|many|TRBV6-1|TRBJ2-4
TGTGCCAGCACTCAGGGGTTGGTGGACATTCAGTACTTC
CASTQGLVDIQYF
>TRBD1|NA|TRBV12-3/TRBV12-4|TRBJ1-2
TGTGCCAGCAGTTTTTGGACAGGGGGCTATGGCTACACCTTC
CASSFWTGGYGYTF
>TRBD1|NA|TRBV9|TRBJ2-5
TGTGCCAGCAGCCCGGGGACAGGGCGAGAGACCCAGTACTTC
CASSPGTGRETQYF
>NA|few|TRBV7-2|TRBJ2-7
TGTGCCAGCAGCTTAGGAGGGAGAGTATCCTACGAGCAGTACTTC
CASSLGGRVSYEQYF
>NA|NA|TRBV20-1|TRBJ2-1
TGCAGTGCTAGAGATGATCTTAGCTCCTACAATGAGCAGTTCTTC
CSARDDLSSYNEQFF
>NA|NA|TRBV6-2/TRBV6-3|TRBJ1-1
TGTGCCACTGACAGGGAAGCTTTCTTT
CATDREAFF
>NA|few|TRBV6-6|TRBJ2-2
TGTGCCAGCAGACATACGGCAGGGTGGCGGGACACCGGGGAGCTGTTTTTT
CASRHTAGWRDTGELFF
>NA|NA|TRBV15|TRBJ2-1
TGTGCCACCAGCAGAGATGGGACACTGGATGAGCAGTTCTTC
CATSRDGTLDEQFF
>NA|NA|TRBV2|TRBJ1-1
TGTGCCAGCAGGGGGGAGCGGAGCACTGAAGCTTTCTTT
CASRGERSTEAFF
>NA|many|TRBV6-1|TRBJ2-3
TGTGGCCTGAGCACAGATACGCAGTATTTT
CGLSTDTQYF
>NA|many|TRBV3-1|TRBJ2-3
TGTGCCAGCAGCCAACTTAGCACAGATACGCAGTATTTT
CASSQLSTDTQYF
>TRBD1|few|TRBV5-1|TRBJ2-4
TGCGCCAGCAGCTTGCAGGGGGTGGACATTCAGTACTTC
CASSLQGVDIQYF
>NA|many|TRBV4-1|TRBJ2-4
TGCGCCAGCAGCCTCGACGACCAAAACATTCAGTACTTC
CASSLDDQNIQYF
>TRBD1|few|TRBV12-3/TRBV12-4|TRBJ1-1
TGTGCCAGCAGTTTTGACAGGGGGGACACTGAAGCTTTCTTT
CASSFDRGDTEAFF
>NA|many|TRBV7-2|TRBJ2-3
TGTGCCAGCAGCTTAGGCAATACAGGGTCAGATACGCAGTATTTT
CASSLGNTGSDTQYF